What follows are 9 T cell receptor beta chains derived from one specimen sequenced in a study of CD4 T cells in relation to SARS-CoV-2 and coronaviruses. Profiling relied on immunoSEQ multiplex PCR, and the TCRdb table lists in-frame clones only, not all of them. The sample lists about 18,000 clones, approximately 80% seen once, with under 35% in the top ten. Their antigens remain unidentified. Unexposed donor CD4+ T cells date from about 2011-2019, before the COVID-19 pandemic. Isolation of CD4+ T cells took place after less than 11 days in culture. Sequenced sample: CD4+ T cells from PBMCs, cultured in vitro. Receptors originate from a human donor in good health.

The genes are TRBV28 and TRBJ2-7; D unclear. The CDR3 sequence is 12 residues long. V dropped 6 bases and J dropped 6 bases, with 12 bases sitting between them. Germline V gene sequence: CDR1 MDHEN, CDR2 SYDVKM. CDR3 sequence reads: CASSPPGAEQYF. The CDR3, as DNA: TGTGCCAGCAGCCCACCCGGAGCCGAGCAGTACTTC.

The CDR3 sequence is CASSERGEYGANVLTF. The CDR3 coding sequence is TGTGCCAGCAGTGAACGGGGGGAGTATGGGGCCAACGTCCTGACTTTC. The chain couples TRBV6-1 to TRBJ2-6; 7 bases agree with TRBD2. V trimming: 2 bases; J trimming: 3 bases; junction bases outside the gene matches: 4. The germline CDR1 and CDR2 sequences are MNHNS and SASEGT. CDR3 size: 16 residues.

J is TRBJ2-5 and V is TRBV14; 9 nucleotides line up with TRBD1. V gave up 0 bases and J gave up 2 bases; unmatched junction bases: 4. The germline CDR1 and CDR2 sequences are SGHDN and FVKESK. This CDR3 comprises 16 residues. Here the CDR3 reads CASSQDPDRGQETQYF. As DNA, the CDR3 is TGTGCCAGCAGCCAAGACCCCGACAGGGGGCAAGAGACCCAGTACTTC. Using reference TRBV14 and TRBJ2-5 for the parts outside the CDR3, the full variable domain is EAGVTQFPSHSVIEKGQTVTLRCDPISGHDNLYWYRRVMGKEIKFLLHFVKESKQDESGMPNNRFLAERTGGTYSTLKVQPAELEDSGVYFCASSQDPDRGQETQYFGPGTRLLVL.

V and J are TRBV9 and TRBJ1-5, with TRBD1 matching over 9 bases. V was clipped by 4 bases and J by 5 bases; unmatched bases: 7. Germline lookup yields CDR1 SGDLS and CDR2 YYNGEE. The CDR3 is made up of 15 amino acids. This CDR3 is CASSRTGEPYQPQHF. CDR3 sequence (DNA): TGTGCCAGCAGCAGGACAGGGGAACCCTATCAGCCCCAGCATTTT. Full variable domain (outside the CDR3, taken from reference TRBV9 and TRBJ1-5): DSGVTQTPKHLITATGQRVTLRCSPRSGDLSVYWYQQSLDQGLQFLIQYYNGEERAKGNILERFSAQQFPDLHSELNLSSLELGDSALYFCASSRTGEPYQPQHFGDGTRLSIL.

V gene TRBV27 combines with J gene TRBJ2-3; D uncertain. The CDR3 is made up of 11 amino acids. Trimming shortened V by 4 bases and J by 5 bases, and 4 bases separated the two germline ends. CDR1 and CDR2 (germline): MNHEY, SMNVEV (reference sequence). CDR3 in amino acids: CASSSRDTQYF. CDR3 DNA sequence: TGTGCCAGCAGTTCCCGAGATACGCAGTATTTT.

V is TRBV7-9 and J is TRBJ2-5; tentatively, D is TRBD1 (6 bases). The CDR3 is made up of 14 amino acids. Deletions cut 5 bases from V and 1 base from J, with 11 bases between. The germline gives CDR1 SEHNR, CDR2 FQNEAQ (reference sequence). The CDR3 nucleotides are TGTGCCAGCAGCAACGCCAGGGGCCAAGAGACCCAGTACTTC. Its protein product is CASSNARGQETQYF.

The rearrangement joins TRBV7-2 to TRBJ2-2, with D perhaps TRBD2 (6 bases). V was trimmed by 2 bases and J by 8 bases, leaving 12 bases between them. The CDR3 totals 14 residues. Germline V CDR1 and CDR2: SGHTA, FQGNSA. The CDR3 here is CASSLPKSGGELFF. The CDR3 bases are TGTGCCAGCAGCTTACCTAAGAGCGGGGGGGAGCTGTTTTTT.

The rearrangement uses TRBV27 and TRBJ2-1; D might be TRBD2 (5 bases). Germline CDR1 MNHEY, CDR2 SMNVEV (reference sequence). The CDR3 extends over 15 amino acids. Deletions cut 4 bases from V and 5 bases from J, with 15 bases between. The CDR3 reads CASSSPPGSHNEQFF. The CDR3 DNA sequence: TGTGCCAGCAGTTCCCCTCCGGGATCCCACAATGAGCAGTTCTTC.

This chain connects TRBV30 to TRBJ2-3, with D possibly matching TRBD1 (6 bases). V was cut by 2 bases and J by 0 bases, with 12 bases left in between. This CDR3 is 15 amino acids long. Germline lookup yields CDR1 GTSNPN and CDR2 SVGIG (reference sequence). CDR3 residues: CAWSRGTYSTDTQYF. The CDR3 DNA reads as TGTGCCTGGAGTAGGGGGACCTACAGCACAGATACGCAGTATTTT.